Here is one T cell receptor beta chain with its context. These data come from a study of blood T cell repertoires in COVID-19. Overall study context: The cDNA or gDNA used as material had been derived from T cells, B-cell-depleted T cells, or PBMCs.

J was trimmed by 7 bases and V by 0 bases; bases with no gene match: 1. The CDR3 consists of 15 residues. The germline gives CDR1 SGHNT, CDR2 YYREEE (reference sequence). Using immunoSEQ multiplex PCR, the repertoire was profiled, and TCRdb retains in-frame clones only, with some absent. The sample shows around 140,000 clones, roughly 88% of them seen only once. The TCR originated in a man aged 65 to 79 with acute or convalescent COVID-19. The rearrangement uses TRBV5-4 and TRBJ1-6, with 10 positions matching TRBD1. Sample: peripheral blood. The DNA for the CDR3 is TGTGCCAGCAGCTTGGAGGGACAGGGGAATTCACCCCTCCACTTT. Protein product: CASSLEGQGNSPLHF.